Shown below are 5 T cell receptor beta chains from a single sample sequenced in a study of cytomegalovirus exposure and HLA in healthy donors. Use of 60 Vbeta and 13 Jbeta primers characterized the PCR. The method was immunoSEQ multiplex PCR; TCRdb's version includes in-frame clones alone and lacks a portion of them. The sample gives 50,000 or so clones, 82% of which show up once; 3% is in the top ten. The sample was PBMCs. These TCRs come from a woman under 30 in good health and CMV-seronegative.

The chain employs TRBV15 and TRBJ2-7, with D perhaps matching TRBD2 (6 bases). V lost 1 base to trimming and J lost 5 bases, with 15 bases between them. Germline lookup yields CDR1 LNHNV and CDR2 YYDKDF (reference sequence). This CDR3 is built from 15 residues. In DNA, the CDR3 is TGTGCCACCAGCAGAGGTAGGGGAGGTGTAGACGAGCAGTACTTC. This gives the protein CATSRGRGGVDEQYF.

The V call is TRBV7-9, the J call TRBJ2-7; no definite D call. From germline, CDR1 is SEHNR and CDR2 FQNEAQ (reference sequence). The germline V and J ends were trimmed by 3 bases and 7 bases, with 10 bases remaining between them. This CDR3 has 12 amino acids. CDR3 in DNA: TGTGCCAGCAGCTTTAGAGGTTTGGAGCAGTACTTC. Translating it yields CASSFRGLEQYF. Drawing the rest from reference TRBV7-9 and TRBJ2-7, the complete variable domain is DTGVSQNPRHKITKRGQNVTFRCDPISEHNRLYWYRQTLGQGPEFLTYFQNEAQLEKSRLLSDRFSAERPKGSFSTLEIQRTEQGDSAMYLCASSFRGLEQYFGPGTRLTVT.

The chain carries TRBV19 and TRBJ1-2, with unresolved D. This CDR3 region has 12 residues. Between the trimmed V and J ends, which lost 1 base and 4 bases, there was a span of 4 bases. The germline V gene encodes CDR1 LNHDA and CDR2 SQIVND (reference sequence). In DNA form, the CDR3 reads TGTGCCAGTAGTATAGCTCCCTATGGCTACACCTTC. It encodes CASSIAPYGYTF.

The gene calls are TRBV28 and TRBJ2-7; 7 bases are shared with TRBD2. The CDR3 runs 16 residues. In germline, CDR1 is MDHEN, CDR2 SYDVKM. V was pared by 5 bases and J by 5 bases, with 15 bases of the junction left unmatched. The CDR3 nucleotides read TGTGCCAGCAGTACTCCGTCAGGAGGACTAGGTAACGAGCAGTACTTC. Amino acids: CASSTPSGGLGNEQYF.

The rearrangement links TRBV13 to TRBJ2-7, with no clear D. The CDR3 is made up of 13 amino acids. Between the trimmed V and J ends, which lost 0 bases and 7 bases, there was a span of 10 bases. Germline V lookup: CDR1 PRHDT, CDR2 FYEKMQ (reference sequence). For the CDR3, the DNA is TGTGCCAGCAGCTTAGGCGGCGGCCGGGAGCAGTACTTC. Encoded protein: CASSLGGGREQYF.